The 5 T cell receptor beta chains below all came from one sample that was sequenced in a study of T cells after yellow fever vaccination. TCRdb used MiXCR to reprocess the 5' RACE reads, holding one entry per CDR3 protein. The table has 350,000 to 450,000 distinct CDR3 sequences, 6.2% seen once; the top ten hold about 15%. The sequenced sample was PBMCs, obtained 5 days after the yellow fever booster vaccination. These receptors originate from a man younger than 45 who received the YFV17D yellow fever vaccine.

The V gene is TRBV20-1, the J gene TRBJ2-7, with 8 bases fitting TRBD2. From germline, CDR1 is DFQATT and CDR2 SNEGSKA (reference sequence). This CDR3 has 14 amino acids. Trimming removed 3 bases from V and 4 bases from J; junction bases left unmatched: 8. The CDR3 DNA reads as TGCAGTGCTAGGGAGGGACTAGGTCTGTACGAGCAGTACTTC. This encodes CSAREGLGLYEQYF.

This clonotype was counted ten times or more. J is TRBJ2-1 and V is TRBV7-2, with 14 positions matching TRBD2. The germline CDR1 and CDR2 sequences are SGHTA and FQGNSA. Unmatched junction bases numbered 2, after V lost 3 bases and J lost 7 bases. There are 15 residues in the CDR3. The CDR3 spells CASSLTSGRGNEQFF. For the CDR3, the DNA is TGTGCCAGCAGCTTGACTAGCGGGAGGGGGAATGAGCAGTTCTTC.

This chain links TRBV6-5 with TRBJ2-1; D may be TRBD1 (5 bases). CDR1 MNHEY and CDR2 SVGAGI come from the germline V gene. The V and J ends lost 2 bases and 9 bases respectively, with 14 bases between them. The CDR3 covers 14 residues. Here the CDR3 DNA reads TGTGCCAGCAGTTACGGTGGGGCGCGCGGTGAGCAGTTCTTC. This translates into CASSYGGARGEQFF.

This clonotype occurred many times. The chain couples TRBV6-5 to TRBJ2-3, with 8 bases fitting TRBD2. CDR3 size: 17 residues. CDR1 and CDR2 (germline): MNHEY, SVGAGI. The junction had 13 bases not matched to a gene; V was cut back by 4 bases and J by 4 bases. The CDR3: CASSSPTSGRFSDTQYF. The CDR3 DNA reads TGTGCCAGCAGTTCCCCAACCAGCGGGAGATTCTCAGATACGCAGTATTTT.

In its sample, this clonotype was seen many times. This chain uses TRBV3-1 with TRBJ2-5; no definite D call. Trimming stripped 1 base from V and 3 bases from J, with 6 bases between. CDR3 length: 13 amino acids. Germline V gene sequence: CDR1 LGHDT, CDR2 YNNKEL (reference sequence). Here the CDR3 DNA reads TGTGCCAGCAGCCAAGGCGGTGAAGAGACCCAGTACTTC. Its protein product is CASSQGGEETQYF.